The rows below give T cell receptor beta chains drawn from one sample of a study of OX40 agonist ivuxolimab in advanced cancers. Assay used: immunoSEQ multiplex PCR; TCRdb lists only in-frame clones, some missing. The sample has about 95,000 clones; around 82% are singletons. The sample was CD4+ or CD8+ T cells sorted from blood, taken in a trial of the OX40 agonist ivuxolimab. The source of these receptors is an adult with an advanced solid tumor such as melanoma, head and neck, liver or kidney cancer. Both conserved end residues are trimmed from each CDR3. The order of the fields is J gene, V gene, CDR3 protein.

>TRBJ2-7|TRBV7-9
ASSLTGTVGEQY
>TRBJ1-4|TRBV7-8
ASSLEGVAGYEKLF
>TRBJ1-5|TRBV27
ASSFVVGQPQH
>TRBJ2-5|TRBV19
ASSIGGGQETQY
>TRBJ2-7|TRBV28
ASSLYDRDTSGRDYEQY
>TRBJ2-5|TRBV18
ASSPGQDQETQY
>TRBJ2-7|TRBV5-8
ASSTGQGVSYEQY
>TRBJ1-1|TRBV5-6
ASSGTGVGTEAF
>TRBJ1-1|TRBV6-6
ASSYERSDTEAF
>TRBJ2-5|TRBV19
ASTRGLAGSETQY
>TRBJ2-3|TRBV13
ASSPDRSVDTQY
>TRBJ2-5|TRBV21-1
ASRRRDRGRETQY
>TRBJ1-2|TRBV28
ASSYDYGYT
>TRBJ2-7|TRBV9
ASSGHLDSPAQY
>TRBJ2-7|TRBV18
ASSLEERAEQY
>TRBJ1-6|TRBV30
AWSVSGNNSPLH
>TRBJ2-1|TRBV7-9
ASSLGTSPHNEQF
>TRBJ1-2|TRBV27
ASSLLIGGFGGYT
>TRBJ2-5|TRBV30
AWKHRGQIETQY
>TRBJ1-1|TRBV5-1
ASRTDYTEAF
>TRBJ2-2|TRBV11-3
ASSRSRTGELF
>TRBJ1-2|TRBV5-5
ASSLAGGANYGYT
>TRBJ2-7|TRBV21-1
ASSTKRQGDTYEQY
>TRBJ1-1|TRBV6-6
ASSPDPNTEAF
>TRBJ2-7|TRBV11-2
ASSRWRAGSSYEQY
>TRBJ2-3|TRBV10-2
ATDRDGDTQY
>TRBJ1-3|TRBV19
ASSTGQFSGNTIY
>TRBJ2-3|TRBV7-6
ASSSGTGGRDTQY
>TRBJ2-3|TRBV5-1
ASSLGSADPSTDTQY
>TRBJ1-1|TRBV28
ASSAGRLNTEAF
>TRBJ2-3|TRBV11-3
ASSLDYQGNTDTQY
>TRBJ2-1|TRBV28
ASASPQNEQF
>TRBJ2-2|TRBV5-4
ASSLASRLSNTGELF
>TRBJ1-6|TRBV30
AWSVSISYNSPLH
>TRBJ2-5|TRBV25-1
ASGPRGDETQY
>TRBJ2-7|TRBV27
ASSFSAGGRYEQY
>TRBJ1-2|TRBV4-1
ASSQFSFWTSHYGYT
>TRBJ2-1|TRBV7-6
ASSFTSYNEQF
>TRBJ2-7|TRBV28
ASSPHGPISYEQY
>TRBJ1-1|TRBV25-1
ASSGQGEAF
>TRBJ2-1|TRBV9
ASSVESQREGNEQF
>TRBJ2-2|TRBV5-1
ASRGTEGAGELF
>TRBJ2-3|TRBV28
ASSSPGSPDTQY
>TRBJ2-1|TRBV5-4
ASSFSSGNEQF
>TRBJ1-2|TRBV9
ASRGGLAYGYT
>TRBJ2-7|TRBV11-3
ASSLIRYEQY
>TRBJ2-7|TRBV2
ASRGGGGGVYEQY
>TRBJ1-5|TRBV28
ASSFVGGRQPQH
>TRBJ2-3|TRBV5-1
ASRATSGTSTDTQY
>TRBJ2-2|TRBV6-1
ASSALGAGTGELF